This note documents a single TCR beta chain sequence. Antigen unknown. One junction end does not reproduce the germline sequence, and a read error may be involved. The same CDR3 arises from other DNA sequences in this sample as well. Clones were sequenced by immunoSEQ multiplex PCR, and TCRdb holds only the in-frame ones, with some missing. The repertoire holds 35,000 to 55,000 clones, more than 80% seen once, with about 15% in the top ten. This specimen belongs to a study of OX40 agonist ivuxolimab in advanced cancers. General study results and limits: More expanded clones were seen, on average, in CD8+ T cells than in CD4+.

This CDR3 has 14 amino acids. Germline V gives CDR1 SGHNT, CDR2 YENEEA. The sequence derives from an adult with an advanced solid tumor such as melanoma, head and neck, liver or kidney cancer. This specimen was CD4+ or CD8+ T cells sorted from blood, taken in a trial of the OX40 agonist ivuxolimab. The chain couples TRBV11-3 to TRBJ1-1; D remains unclear. This chain's CDR3 is CASSPPRMNTEAFF. Written as DNA, the CDR3 is TGTGCCAGCAGCCCCCCTCGGATGAACACTGAAGCTTTTTTT.